This TCR beta chain was found in a study of blood T cell repertoires in COVID-19. Study at large: Specimens from acute and convalescent COVID-19 originated in the United States, Italy and Spain. Sources were T cells, B-cell-depleted T cells, or PBMCs; the material itself was cDNA or gDNA.

In the study's own analysis: Estimation of nucleated cell counts was performed using reference gene primer amplification. The data were produced by immunoSEQ multiplex PCR, yet TCRdb's version contains in-frame clones alone and is incomplete. V and J calls plus clone size are reproduced from that table; the DNA served to infer D and trimming. The sample yields tens of thousands of clones, 65% to 90% seen once. Losses at the gene ends were 5 bases for V and 5 bases for J; bases not matched to a gene: 10. Germline V gene sequence: CDR1 MNHEY, CDR2 SVGEGT. There are 15 residues in the CDR3. The specimen was peripheral blood. The chain couples TRBV6-2 or TRBV6-3 to TRBJ2-5; 8 positions agree with TRBD2. The receptor's source is a human donor in a cohort sampled during active COVID-19. The CDR3 region has the DNA TGTGCCAGCAGTCATGGGACTAGTTTTGTGGAGACCCAGTACTTC. This codes for CASSHGTSFVETQYF.